The 25 T cell receptor beta chains below were found in one sample sequenced in a study of shared clonotypes between healthy human individuals. Sequenced by immunoSEQ multiplex PCR; TCRdb stores in-frame clones only, minus some. The sample contains roughly 2,500,000 clones, over 85% of which appear only once. Specimen: naive CD4+ T cells from PBMCs. Described subset: CD45RA+ positively selected. Receptors were obtained from a man younger than 30 in good health. Some clones in this sample may be carry-over from other donors' samples.

The chain has TRBV6-1 and TRBJ1-2; maybe TRBD1 (6 bases). Trimming pared 1 base from V and 0 bases from J, leaving 18 bases between. Germline V gene lookup returns CDR1 MNHNS and CDR2 SASEGT. The CDR3 runs to 18 residues. This CDR3 is CASSEELGLWGPNYGYTF. The DNA for the CDR3 is TGTGCCAGCAGTGAAGAATTGGGTCTTTGGGGGCCTAACTATGGCTACACCTTC.

About this clone itself: In the same sample, other DNA sequences code for this CDR3. V usage is TRBV5-4 and J usage is TRBJ2-7; 8 positions match TRBD2. Germline trimming cut 2 bases from V and 4 bases from J; bases unmatched to any gene: 5. Germline values: CDR1 SGHNT, CDR2 YYREEE (reference sequence). The length of the CDR3 is 14 residues. CDR3 coding DNA: TGTGCCAGCAGCTTCGGACTAGCAGCATACGAGCAGTACTTC. Its protein product is CASSFGLAAYEQYF.

The chain recombines TRBV4-3 with TRBJ2-7, with D perhaps assigned TRBD1 or TRBD2 (6 bases each). Trimming removed 3 bases from V and 4 bases from J, with 19 bases in between. The germline CDR1 and CDR2 sequences are LGHNA and YSLEER. The CDR3 covers 16 residues. DNA for the CDR3: TGCGCCAGCAGCCAGGAGATGGGGGGCGGTTTTTACGAGCAGTACTTC. It specifies CASSQEMGGGFYEQYF.

A remark on this clone: The same CDR3 also results from other DNA sequences found in this sample. V usage is TRBV5-6 and J usage is TRBJ2-2; the D is unclear. Between the trimmed V and J ends, which lost 1 base and 2 bases, there was a span of 0 bases. The CDR3 loop spans 12 amino acids. The germline V gene has CDR1 SGHDT and CDR2 YYEEEE. The CDR3 loop reads CASSLNTGELFF. In nucleotides, the CDR3 is TGTGCCAGCAGCTTGAACACCGGGGAGCTGTTTTTT.

The CDR3 sequence is CASRNRGFEYNEQFF. CDR3 nucleotide sequence: TGTGCCAGCCGTAACCGGGGGTTCGAGTACAATGAGCAGTTCTTC. The chain is built from TRBV7-9 and TRBJ2-1; D may be TRBD2 (6 bases). The CDR3 has 15 amino acids. Deletions cut 8 bases from V and 4 bases from J, with 18 bases between. In germline, CDR1 is SEHNR, CDR2 FQNEAQ (reference sequence).

This chain links TRBV9 with TRBJ2-1; TRBD1 might be the D (5 bases). The CDR3 runs 17 residues. V was cut by 0 bases and J by 2 bases, with 15 bases left in between. Germline lookup yields CDR1 SGDLS and CDR2 YYNGEE. The CDR3: CASSVGDRLLTYNEQFF. CDR3 DNA: TGTGCCAGCAGCGTAGGAGACAGACTCCTGACCTACAATGAGCAGTTCTTC. The full variable domain, its missing parts supplied by reference TRBV9 and TRBJ2-1, is DSGVTQTPKHLITATGQRVTLRCSPRSGDLSVYWYQQSLDQGLQFLIQYYNGEERAKGNILERFSAQQFPDLHSELNLSSLELGDSALYFCASSVGDRLLTYNEQFFGPGTRLTVL.

V gene TRBV11-2 combines with J gene TRBJ2-3; TRBD2 matches 12 bases. J gave up 5 bases and V 5 bases, and 8 bases lay outside the gene matches. The CDR3 sequence is 16 residues long. In germline, CDR1 is SGHAT, CDR2 FQNNGV. CDR3 DNA: TGTGCCAGCAGCCCATACAGACTAGCGGGAGTAGATACGCAGTATTTT. Protein product: CASSPYRLAGVDTQYF. The full variable domain, its missing parts supplied by reference TRBV11-2 and TRBJ2-3, is EAGVAQSPRYKIIEKRQSVAFWCNPISGHATLYWYQQILGQGPKLLIQFQNNGVVDDSQLPKDRFSAERLKGVDSTLKIQPAKLEDSAVYLCASSPYRLAGVDTQYFGPGTRLTVL.

The V and J genes are TRBV6-6 and TRBJ2-3; TRBD1 might be the D (7 bases). This CDR3 has 15 residues. The V and J ends lost 0 bases and 6 bases respectively, with 13 bases between them. Germline loops: CDR1 MNHNY, CDR2 SVGAGI (reference sequence). For the CDR3, the DNA is TGTGCCAGCAGTTACTCGCGGGGCAGGGGGGATACGCAGTATTTT. It codes for CASSYSRGRGDTQYF.

This clone was detected once. This chain joins TRBV5-1 and TRBJ2-7; 14 bases are a match to TRBD2. Trimming at V came to 4 bases and at J to 6 bases, leaving 6 bases not matched to a gene. Germline V gene lookup returns CDR1 SGHRS and CDR2 YFSETQ. The CDR3 runs 15 residues. The CDR3 loop is CASSKSGLAGGEQYF. The CDR3 DNA sequence: TGCGCCAGCAGCAAATCCGGACTAGCGGGAGGCGAGCAGTACTTC.

A single count supports this clone. This chain connects TRBV5-6 to TRBJ1-3; 7 bases align to TRBD1. Germline CDR1 SGHDT, CDR2 YYEEEE. The CDR3 length is 15 residues. V lost 3 bases to trimming and J lost 0 bases; unmatched junction nucleotides: 3. The CDR3 coding sequence is TGTGCCAGCAGCTACGGGACAGTCTCTGGAAACACCATATATTTT. Protein sequence: CASSYGTVSGNTIYF.

The chain joins TRBV7-9 to TRBJ2-7; TRBD2 matches 8 bases. Trimming took 3 bases from V and 7 from J; bases not matched to a gene: 14. CDR1 is SEHNR and CDR2 is FQNEAQ in the germline V gene (reference sequence). The CDR3 contains 16 residues. The CDR3 DNA is TGTGCCAGCAGCTTCCCCGGTCTGGCGGGAGGAAATGAGCAGTACTTC. Translating gives CASSFPGLAGGNEQYF.

The sample holds one count of this clone. The chain combines TRBV7-9 with TRBJ2-1; D gene ambiguous. CDR1 SEHNR and CDR2 FQNEAQ come from the germline V gene (reference sequence). CDR3 length: 11 residues. Trimming took off 4 bases at V and 9 bases at J, with 7 bases between the two ends. The CDR3 here is CASSSEVEQFF. DNA for the CDR3: TGTGCCAGCAGCTCCGAGGTTGAGCAGTTCTTC. Filled out from reference TRBV7-9 and TRBJ2-1, the complete variable domain reads DTGVSQNPRHKITKRGQNVTFRCDPISEHNRLYWYRQTLGQGPEFLTYFQNEAQLEKSRLLSDRFSAERPKGSFSTLEIQRTEQGDSAMYLCASSSEVEQFFGPGTRLTVL.

The chain couples TRBV7-2 to TRBJ2-7, with unresolved D. This CDR3 contains 13 residues. Deletions cut 4 bases from V and 2 bases from J, with 9 bases between. Germline V CDR1 and CDR2: SGHTA, FQGNSA. CDR3 bases: TGTGCCAGCAGCTCCACCTATACCTACGAGCAGTACTTC. It specifies CASSSTYTYEQYF.

The gene calls are TRBV7-9 and TRBJ1-6; D is unclear. Germline V gene sequence: CDR1 SEHNR, CDR2 FQNEAQ (reference sequence). V was trimmed by 2 bases and J by 12 bases, leaving 17 bases between them. This CDR3 has 15 amino acids. The CDR3 sequence: CASSLLGVQVEPLHF. CDR3 bases: TGTGCCAGCAGCTTACTCGGTGTTCAGGTGGAACCCCTCCACTTT.

V and J are TRBV29-1 and TRBJ2-6; D could derive from TRBD1 or TRBD2 (6 bases each). Trimming left V 4 bases short and J 2 bases short, with 12 bases between. This CDR3 is 15 amino acids long. Germline-derived CDR1 and CDR2 are SQVTM and ANQGSEA. The CDR3 protein is CSVGGAGAGANVLTF. DNA for the CDR3: TGCAGCGTTGGGGGGGCTGGTGCTGGGGCCAACGTCCTGACTTTC.

The CDR3 sequence is CASSVTGQREQYF. The CDR3 DNA is TGTGCCAGCAGCGTTACAGGACAGCGAGAGCAGTACTTC. This rearrangement joins TRBV7-6 to TRBJ2-5, with D possibly matching TRBD1 (6 bases). The CDR3 sequence is 13 residues long. Between the trimmed V and J ends, which lost 5 bases and 11 bases, there was a span of 18 bases. Germline values: CDR1 SGHVS, CDR2 FNYEAQ.

V and J are TRBV4-1 and TRBJ1-3; D is unclear. The CDR3 is 15 amino acids. Looked up from germline, CDR1 is MGHRA and CDR2 is YSYEKL. V lost 4 bases to trimming and J lost 0 bases, with 10 bases between them. DNA for the CDR3: TGCGCCAGCAGCCCCTCAGAGAGCTCTGGAAACACCATATATTTT. It yields the protein CASSPSESSGNTIYF.

This chain links TRBV4-3 with TRBJ1-5, with TRBD1 matching over 9 bases. The CDR3 contains 17 residues. V was clipped by 3 bases and J by 5 bases; unmatched bases: 11. CDR1 LGHNA and CDR2 YSLEER come from the germline V gene. The CDR3 region is CASSQSLTGGGDQPQHF. The CDR3 DNA reads as TGCGCCAGCAGCCAGAGTTTAACAGGGGGCGGTGATCAGCCCCAGCATTTT.

DNA for the CDR3: TGTGCCAGCAGCCGTTCCCCCCAAGGCGGAGGGAGCACAGATACGCAGTATTTT. This gives the protein CASSRSPQGGGSTDTQYF. The gene calls are TRBV4-2 and TRBJ2-3; weak D call: TRBD2 (6 bases). Germline V gives CDR1 LGHNA, CDR2 YNFKEQ. The CDR3 has 18 amino acids. The V and J ends lost 4 bases and 0 bases respectively, with 20 bases between them.

This clone has just one count. The J gene is TRBJ2-3, the V gene TRBV5-4, with TRBD2 matching over 13 bases. Germline values: CDR1 SGHNT, CDR2 YYREEE (reference sequence). With V trimmed by 4 bases and J by 5 bases, 10 bases remained unmatched. The CDR3 runs to 17 residues. The CDR3 is CASSLGLAGAGGDTQYF. As DNA, the CDR3 is TGTGCCAGCAGCCTCGGACTAGCGGGAGCCGGGGGAGATACGCAGTATTTT.

This sequence joins TRBV18 and TRBJ1-4; possibly TRBD1 for D (5 bases). Germline CDR1 KGHSH, CDR2 LQKENI. Trimming shortened V by 4 bases and J by 0 bases, and 12 bases separated the two germline ends. The CDR3 totals 16 residues. In DNA form, the CDR3 reads TGTGCCAGCTCACAGTCACAGGCGGCAACTAATGAAAAACTGTTTTTT. It is translated as CASSQSQAATNEKLFF.

The chain has TRBV5-6 and TRBJ2-4; a possible D gene is TRBD2 (6 bases). V was pared by 3 bases and J by 0 bases, with 22 bases between. This CDR3 contains 19 residues. The germline V gene encodes CDR1 SGHDT and CDR2 YYEEEE. CDR3 DNA sequence: TGTGCCAGCAGCTGGGGCTCAGGTAGGGACTTTATAGCCAAAAACATTCAGTACTTC. Amino acid sequence: CASSWGSGRDFIAKNIQYF.

This sequence joins TRBV18 and TRBJ2-2; tentatively, D is TRBD1 (6 bases). Looked up from germline, CDR1 is KGHSH and CDR2 is LQKENI. CDR3 length equals 16 residues. V shed 2 bases and J shed 1 base, with 11 bases lying between them. DNA for the CDR3: TGTGCCAGCTCACCAAACCTACAGGGGAACACCGGGGAGCTGTTTTTT. This codes for CASSPNLQGNTGELFF. The whole variable domain, remainder taken from reference TRBV18 and TRBJ2-2, is NAGVMQNPRHLVRRRGQEARLRCSPMKGHSHVYWYRQLPEEGLKFMVYLQKENIIDESGMPKERFSAEFPKEGPSILRIQQVVRGDSAAYFCASSPNLQGNTGELFFGEGSRLTVL.

The genes are TRBV25-1 and TRBJ1-5, with a possible D match to TRBD1 (6 bases). This CDR3 comprises 14 residues. V was clipped by 2 bases and J by 4 bases, with 9 bases between them. CDR1 MGHDK and CDR2 SYGVNS come from the germline V gene. The CDR3, as DNA: TGTGCCAGCAGTGAACCACAGGGTAATCAGCCCCAGCATTTT. Encoded protein: CASSEPQGNQPQHF. The variable domain in full, with the rest retrieved from reference TRBV25-1 and TRBJ1-5, is EADIYQTPRYLVIGTGKKITLECSQTMGHDKMYWYQQDPGMELHLIHYSYGVNSTEKGDLSSESTVSRIRTEHFPLTLESARPSHTSQYLCASSEPQGNQPQHFGDGTRLSIL.

This rearrangement joins TRBV11-3 to TRBJ2-3, with 8 positions matching TRBD2. This CDR3 is 16 amino acids long. Trimming took 5 bases from V and 0 from J; bases not matched to a gene: 7. Germline CDR1 SGHNT, CDR2 YENEEA. The CDR3 coding sequence is TGTGCCAGCAGCACCGGTAGCGGGGCCAGCACAGATACGCAGTATTTT. Translating gives CASSTGSGASTDTQYF.